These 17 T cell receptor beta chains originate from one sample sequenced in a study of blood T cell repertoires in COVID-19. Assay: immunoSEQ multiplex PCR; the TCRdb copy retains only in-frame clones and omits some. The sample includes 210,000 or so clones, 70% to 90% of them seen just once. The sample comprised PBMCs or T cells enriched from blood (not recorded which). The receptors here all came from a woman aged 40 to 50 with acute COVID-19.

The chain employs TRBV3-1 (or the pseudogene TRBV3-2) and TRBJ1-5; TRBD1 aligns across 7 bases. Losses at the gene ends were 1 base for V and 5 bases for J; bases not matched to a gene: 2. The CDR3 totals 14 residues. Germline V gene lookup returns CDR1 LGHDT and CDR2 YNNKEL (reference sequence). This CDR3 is CASSQVGGHQPQHF. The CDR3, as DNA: TGTGCCAGCAGCCAAGTAGGGGGCCATCAGCCCCAGCATTTT.

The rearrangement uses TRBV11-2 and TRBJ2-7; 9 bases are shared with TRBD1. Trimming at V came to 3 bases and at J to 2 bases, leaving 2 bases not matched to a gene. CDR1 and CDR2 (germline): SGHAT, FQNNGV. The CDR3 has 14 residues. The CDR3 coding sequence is TGTGCCAGCAGCTTTGGGACAGGGACCTACGAGCAGTACTTC. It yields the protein CASSFGTGTYEQYF.

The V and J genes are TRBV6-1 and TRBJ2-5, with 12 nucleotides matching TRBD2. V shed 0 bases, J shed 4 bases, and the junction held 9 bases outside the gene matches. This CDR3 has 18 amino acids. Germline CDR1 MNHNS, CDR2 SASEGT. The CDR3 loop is CASSEALGLAGGRETQYF. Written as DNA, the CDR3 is TGTGCCAGCAGTGAAGCGCTGGGCCTAGCGGGGGGGCGAGAGACCCAGTACTTC.

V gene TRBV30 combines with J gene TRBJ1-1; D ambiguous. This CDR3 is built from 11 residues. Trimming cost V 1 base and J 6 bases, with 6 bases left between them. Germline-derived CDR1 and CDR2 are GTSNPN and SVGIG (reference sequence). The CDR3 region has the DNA TGTGCCTGGAGTGCACTGGCTGAAGCTTTCTTT. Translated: CAWSALAEAFF.

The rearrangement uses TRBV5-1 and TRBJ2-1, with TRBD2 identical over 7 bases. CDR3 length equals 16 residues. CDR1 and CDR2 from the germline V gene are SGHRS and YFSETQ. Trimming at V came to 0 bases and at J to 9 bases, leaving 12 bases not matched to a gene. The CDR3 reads CASSLVTSLFEGEQFF. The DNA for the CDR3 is TGCGCCAGCAGCTTGGTGACTAGCCTCTTCGAGGGTGAGCAGTTCTTC.

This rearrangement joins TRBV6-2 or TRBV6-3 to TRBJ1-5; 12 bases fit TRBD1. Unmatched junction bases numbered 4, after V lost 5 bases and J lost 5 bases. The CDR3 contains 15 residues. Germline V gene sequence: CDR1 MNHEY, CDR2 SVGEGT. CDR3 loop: CASSRDRGQHQPQHF. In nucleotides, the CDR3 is TGTGCCAGCAGTAGGGACAGGGGGCAGCATCAGCCCCAGCATTTT.

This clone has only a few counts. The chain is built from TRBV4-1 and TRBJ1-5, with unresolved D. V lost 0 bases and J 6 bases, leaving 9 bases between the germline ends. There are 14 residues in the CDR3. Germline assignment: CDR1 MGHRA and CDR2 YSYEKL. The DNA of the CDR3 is TGCGCCAGCAGCCAAGAGAGGGCTGGTCAGCCCCAGCATTTT. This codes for CASSQERAGQPQHF.

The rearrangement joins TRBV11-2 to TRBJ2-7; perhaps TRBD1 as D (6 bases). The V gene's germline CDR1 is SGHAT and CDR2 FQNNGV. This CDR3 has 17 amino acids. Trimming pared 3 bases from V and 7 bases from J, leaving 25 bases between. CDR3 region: CASSFLSTGRLFREQYF. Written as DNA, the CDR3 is TGTGCCAGCAGCTTCCTTTCGACAGGTAGGCTGTTTCGGGAGCAGTACTTC.

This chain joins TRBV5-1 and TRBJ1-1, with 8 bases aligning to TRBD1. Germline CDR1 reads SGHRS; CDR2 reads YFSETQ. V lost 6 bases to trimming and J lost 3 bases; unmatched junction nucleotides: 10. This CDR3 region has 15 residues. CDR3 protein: CASTQQGGTYTEAFF. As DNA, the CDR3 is TGCGCCAGCACCCAACAGGGGGGGACGTACACTGAAGCTTTCTTT.

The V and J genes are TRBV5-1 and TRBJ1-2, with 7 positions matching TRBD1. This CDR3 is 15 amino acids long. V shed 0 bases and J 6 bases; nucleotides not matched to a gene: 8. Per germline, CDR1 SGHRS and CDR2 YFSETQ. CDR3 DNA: TGCGCCAGCAGCTTGGTGATGGGGACAGTGGATGGCTACACCTTC. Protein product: CASSLVMGTVDGYTF.

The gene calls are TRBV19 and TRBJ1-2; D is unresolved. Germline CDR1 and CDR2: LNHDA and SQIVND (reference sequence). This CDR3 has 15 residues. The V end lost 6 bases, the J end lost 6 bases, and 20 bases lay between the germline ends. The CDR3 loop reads CASSPTVGFPDGYTF. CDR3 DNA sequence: TGTGCCAGTAGCCCGACCGTCGGGTTCCCAGATGGCTACACCTTC.

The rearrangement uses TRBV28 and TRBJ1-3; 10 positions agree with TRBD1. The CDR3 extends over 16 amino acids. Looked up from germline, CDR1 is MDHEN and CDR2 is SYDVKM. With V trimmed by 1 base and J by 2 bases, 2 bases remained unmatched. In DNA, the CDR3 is TGTGCCAGCAGTTTATATGGACAGGGGGCTGGAAACACCATATATTTT. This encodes CASSLYGQGAGNTIYF.

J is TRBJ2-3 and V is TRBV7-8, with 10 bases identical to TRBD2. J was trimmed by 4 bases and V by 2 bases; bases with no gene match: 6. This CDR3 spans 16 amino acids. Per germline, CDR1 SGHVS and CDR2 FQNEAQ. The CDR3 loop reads CASSLITSGEADTQYF. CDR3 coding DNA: TGTGCCAGCAGCTTAATAACTAGCGGGGAAGCAGATACGCAGTATTTT.

The CDR3 DNA follows: TGTGCCAGCTCACCACTAAGGACTAGCGGTACCTCCTACGAGCAGTACTTC. It codes for CASSPLRTSGTSYEQYF. The chain is built from TRBV18 and TRBJ2-7, with TRBD2 identical over 10 bases. V was clipped by 1 base and J by 0 bases; unmatched bases: 6. Germline loops: CDR1 KGHSH, CDR2 LQKENI. The CDR3 spans 17 residues.

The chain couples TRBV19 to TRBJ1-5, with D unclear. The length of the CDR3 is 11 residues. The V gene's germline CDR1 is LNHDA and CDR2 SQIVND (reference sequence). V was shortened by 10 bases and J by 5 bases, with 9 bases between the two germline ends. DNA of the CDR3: TGTGCCACCGCGCAGGATCAGCCCCAGCATTTT. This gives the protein CATAQDQPQHF.

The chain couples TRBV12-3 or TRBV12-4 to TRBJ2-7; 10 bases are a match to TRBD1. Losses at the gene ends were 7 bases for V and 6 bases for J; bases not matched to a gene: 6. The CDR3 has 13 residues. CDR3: CASTLTGGAEQYF. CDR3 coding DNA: TGTGCCAGCACTCTGACAGGGGGCGCCGAGCAGTACTTC.

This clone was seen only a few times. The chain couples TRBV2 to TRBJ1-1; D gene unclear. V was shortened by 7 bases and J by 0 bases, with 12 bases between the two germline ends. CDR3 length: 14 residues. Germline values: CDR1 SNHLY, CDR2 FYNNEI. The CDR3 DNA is TGTGCCAGCAACATATTTAAAGTGAACACTGAAGCTTTCTTT. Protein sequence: CASNIFKVNTEAFF.